This T cell receptor beta chain was sequenced during a study of cytomegalovirus exposure and HLA in healthy donors. Overall study results and limits: A link between a missense DCLRE1C variant and TCR beta V- and J-gene trimming emerged from a later analysis. Some 16,000 TCR beta sequences were associated with HLA alleles at 0.05 false discovery rate in a later analysis. The dataset shows that most TCR sequences were rare, while some public TCRs occurred in many donors.

The PCR employed 60 Vbeta primers together with 13 Jbeta primers. Sequencing was performed with immunoSEQ multiplex PCR; in TCRdb, only in-frame clones are kept and a portion is missing. The top ten hold 1.7% of the sample, which has under 300,000 clones, around 90% seen once. Turning to this clone: The target antigen is unknown.

The germline V gene has CDR1 SGHRS and CDR2 YFSETQ. V lost 0 bases, J lost 4 bases, and 13 bases stayed unmatched. This CDR3 contains 18 residues. This chain links TRBV5-1 with TRBJ2-5, with TRBD2 matching over 9 bases. What was sequenced was PBMCs. The sequence came from a girl aged 2 to 10 in good health and CMV-seronegative. In DNA form, the CDR3 reads TGCGCCAGCAGCTTGGTTTTGATGGTAGCGGGGGCGGGAGAGACCCAGTACTTC. Residues: CASSLVLMVAGAGETQYF.